This T cell receptor (beta chain) is drawn from a study of T-cell reconstitution after alpha-beta-depleted transplantation in children. This clonotype was counted only a few times. CDR3 size: 12 residues. Germline values: CDR1 DFQATT, CDR2 SNEGSKA (reference sequence). Trimming took 5 bases from V and 7 from J, leaving 15 bases between them. A TCRbeta library incorporating unique molecular identifiers was prepared. TCRdb redid the calling of the PCR reads with MiXCR, one entry per CDR3 protein. Of 450,000 to 500,000 distinct CDR3 sequences in the sample, roughly an eighth were seen once. The source material was PBMCs from the stem cell graft donor, sampled from the stem cell graft. The sequence derives from a human donor who donated a stem cell graft to a child with combined immunodeficiency. The V and J genes are TRBV20-1 and TRBJ2-7; D perhaps matches TRBD2 (6 bases). The CDR3 bases are TGCAGTGCTCGGGACTTCATCGGGGAGCAGTACTTC. It translates to CSARDFIGEQYF.